This T cell receptor (beta chain) was identified in a study of metastatic and nonmetastatic thyroid tumors. In its sample, this clone was seen a few times. Using MiXCR, TCRdb re-called clones from the PCR reads. The data show approximately 17,000 clones, 27% seen once. Prior to thyroid surgery, none of the patients had received any treatment. The germline V and J ends were trimmed by 6 bases and 0 bases, with 8 bases remaining between them. This CDR3 comprises 13 residues. The germline CDR1 and CDR2 sequences are MNHNS and SASEGT. This chain joins TRBV6-1 and TRBJ1-1; D ambiguous. The sequenced sample consisted of adjacent normal tissue. This sequence was found in a female donor with papillary thyroid cancer or a benign thyroid nodule (not recorded which). Some clones in this sample may be carry-over from other donors' samples. For the CDR3, the DNA is TGTGCCAGCAGCCTCAGCCTGAACACTGAAGCTTTCTTT. Encoded protein: CASSLSLNTEAFF.